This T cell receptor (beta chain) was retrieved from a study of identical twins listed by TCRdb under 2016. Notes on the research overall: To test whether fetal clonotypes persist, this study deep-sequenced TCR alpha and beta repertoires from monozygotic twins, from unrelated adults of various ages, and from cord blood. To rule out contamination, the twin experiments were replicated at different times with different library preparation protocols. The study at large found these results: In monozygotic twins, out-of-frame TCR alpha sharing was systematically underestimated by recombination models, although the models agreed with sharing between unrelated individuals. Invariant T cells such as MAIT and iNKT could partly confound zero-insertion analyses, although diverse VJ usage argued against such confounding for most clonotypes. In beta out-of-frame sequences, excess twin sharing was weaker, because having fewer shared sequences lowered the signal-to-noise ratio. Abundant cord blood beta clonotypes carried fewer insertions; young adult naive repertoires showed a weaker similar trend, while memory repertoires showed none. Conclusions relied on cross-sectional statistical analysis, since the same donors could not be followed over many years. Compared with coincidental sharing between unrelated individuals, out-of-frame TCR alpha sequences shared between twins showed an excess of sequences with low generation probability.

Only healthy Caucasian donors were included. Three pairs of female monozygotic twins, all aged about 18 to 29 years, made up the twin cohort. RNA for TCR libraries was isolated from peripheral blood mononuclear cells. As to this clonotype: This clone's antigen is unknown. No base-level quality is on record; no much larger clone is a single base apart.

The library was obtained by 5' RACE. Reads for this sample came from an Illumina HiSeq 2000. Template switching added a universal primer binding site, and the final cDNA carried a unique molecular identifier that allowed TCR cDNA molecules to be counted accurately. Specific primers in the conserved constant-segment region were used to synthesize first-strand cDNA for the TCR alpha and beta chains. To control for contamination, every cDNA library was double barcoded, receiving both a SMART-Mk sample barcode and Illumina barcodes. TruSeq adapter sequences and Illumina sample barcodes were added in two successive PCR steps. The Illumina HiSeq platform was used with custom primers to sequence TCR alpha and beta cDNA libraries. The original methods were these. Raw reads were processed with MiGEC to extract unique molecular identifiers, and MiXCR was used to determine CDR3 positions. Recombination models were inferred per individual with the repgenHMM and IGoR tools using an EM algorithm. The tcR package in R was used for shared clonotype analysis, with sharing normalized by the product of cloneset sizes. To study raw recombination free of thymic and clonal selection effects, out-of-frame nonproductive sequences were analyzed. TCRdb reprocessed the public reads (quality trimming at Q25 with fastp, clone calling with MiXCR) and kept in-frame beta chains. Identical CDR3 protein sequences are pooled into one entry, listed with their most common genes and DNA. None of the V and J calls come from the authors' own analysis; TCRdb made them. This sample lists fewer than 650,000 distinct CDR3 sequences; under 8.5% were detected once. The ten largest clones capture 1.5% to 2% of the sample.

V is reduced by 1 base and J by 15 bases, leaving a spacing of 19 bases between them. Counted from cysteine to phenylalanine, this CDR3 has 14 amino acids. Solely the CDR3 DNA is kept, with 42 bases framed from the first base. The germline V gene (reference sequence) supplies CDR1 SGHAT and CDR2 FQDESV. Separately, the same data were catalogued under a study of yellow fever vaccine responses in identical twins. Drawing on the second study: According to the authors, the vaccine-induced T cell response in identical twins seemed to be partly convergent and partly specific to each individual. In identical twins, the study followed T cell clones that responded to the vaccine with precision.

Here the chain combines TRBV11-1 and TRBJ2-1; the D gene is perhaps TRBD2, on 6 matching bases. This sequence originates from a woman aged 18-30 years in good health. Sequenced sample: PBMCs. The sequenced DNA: TGTGCCAGCAGCTTAGGGACTATAGGCGCAGTAGGGTTCTTC. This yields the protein CASSLGTIGAVGFF.